This T cell receptor beta chain was sequenced during a study of T cell responses to AZD1222 COVID-19 vaccine. Clones were sequenced by immunoSEQ multiplex PCR, and TCRdb holds only the in-frame ones, with some missing. The sample includes roughly 120,000 clones, 70% to 90% of them seen just once. The CDR3 has 14 residues. Germline CDR1 reads LNHDA; CDR2 reads SQIVND (reference sequence). Trimming cost V 5 bases and J 1 base, with 11 bases left between them. The chain has TRBV19 and TRBJ1-1; D ambiguous. This clonotype was obtained from an adult who received the AZD1222 COVID-19 vaccine. Here the sequenced sample was peripheral blood, taken 28 days after the second AZD1222 dose. The CDR3 loop reads CASSPLVRNTEAFF. CDR3 DNA: TGTGCCAGTAGTCCGTTAGTTCGGAACACTGAAGCTTTCTTT.